This T cell receptor (beta chain) was retrieved from a study of tumor-infiltrating lymphocytes in localized non-small cell lung cancer. Looking at the study overall: The cohort mixed smokers and never-smokers, several histologies, and some post-neoadjuvant-chemotherapy samples. Resected tumor was paired with non-adjacent uninvolved lung from the same patient. Study outcomes and limitations: Tumor T-cell fraction was not associated with recurrence-free survival. Technical variation could not be separated from intratumor heterogeneity here.

Measured with immunoSEQ multiplex PCR; TCRdb has only the in-frame clones, and not every one. This sample has 11,000 to 15,000 clones, with roughly four fifths found just once. Germline assignment: CDR1 SGHVS and CDR2 FQNEAQ. CDR3 size: 14 residues. The V segment lost 11 bases and the J segment 5 bases; nucleotides outside the gene matches: 8. Concerning this clone itself: The antigen remains undetermined.

Material: lung tumor tissue. The source of this sequence is a human donor with non-small cell lung cancer. The chain combines TRBV7-8 with TRBJ2-2; 10 nucleotides match TRBD2. This CDR3 reads CAGSWTSGTGELFF. CDR3 nucleotide sequence: TGTGCCGGGAGCTGGACTAGCGGTACCGGGGAGCTGTTTTTT.